The 23 T cell receptor beta chains presented below share a single source sample, sequenced in a study of T cells in Graves' hyperthyroidism and ophthalmopathy. Amplification of TCR beta CDR3 regions used RNA as the template. Primed by the HTBI set, a first-round RT-PCR was run on the TCR CDR3. One entry per CDR3 protein results from TCRdb running MiXCR on the multiplex PCR reads. The sample consists of hundreds of thousands of distinct CDR3 sequences, approximately 14% of them appearing once. Sequences were obtained from blood. All receptors come from a woman aged 18-29 years with Graves' hyperthyroidism.

V is TRBV7-2 and J is TRBJ2-5; TRBD2 matches at 7 bases. CDR1 is SGHTA and CDR2 is FQGNSA in the germline V gene. Trimming removed 3 bases from V and 3 bases from J; junction bases left unmatched: 10. This CDR3 is built from 16 residues. DNA of the CDR3: TGTGCCAGCAGCTTCATCGGGCTAGCGGACAAAGAGACCCAGTACTTC. Its translation: CASSFIGLADKETQYF. Supplemented by reference TRBV7-2 and TRBJ2-5, the full variable domain reads GAGVSQSPSNKVTEKGKDVELRCDPISGHTALYWYRQSLGQGLEFLIYFQGNSAPDKSGLPSDRFSAERTGGSVSTLTIQRTQQEDSAVYLCASSFIGLADKETQYFGPGTRLLVL.

This clonotype was seen many times. The chain combines TRBV12-3 or TRBV12-4 with TRBJ2-1, with D possibly matching TRBD1 (5 bases). V was shortened by 5 bases and J by 4 bases, with 12 bases between the two germline ends. The CDR3 length is 14 residues. The CDR3 protein is CASSRQGIYNEQFF. CDR3 nucleotide sequence: TGTGCCAGCAGTCGTCAGGGAATTTACAATGAGCAGTTCTTC.

The genes are TRBV14 and TRBJ2-7; D not certain. The germline V gene has CDR1 SGHDN and CDR2 FVKESK. The CDR3 runs 13 residues. The ends were cut back, 4 bases at V and 3 bases at J, with 10 bases in the middle. The CDR3 nucleotides read TGTGCCAGCAGCCCTGTTCCGATCTACGAGCAGTACTTC. It encodes CASSPVPIYEQYF.

This clonotype was seen a handful of times. The J gene is TRBJ1-4, the V gene TRBV24-1; 8 bases agree with TRBD1. The germline gives CDR1 KGHDR, CDR2 SFDVKD. The CDR3 totals 15 residues. The ends lost 4 bases at V and 7 bases at J; junction bases unmatched: 7. The CDR3 loop is CATSDPGQGAEKLFF. As DNA, the CDR3 is TGTGCCACCAGTGACCCAGGACAGGGTGCTGAAAAACTGTTTTTT.

This clonotype appeared many times. The chain recombines TRBV7-2 with TRBJ2-5; a possible D gene is TRBD2 (6 bases). Trimming pared 4 bases from V and 4 bases from J, leaving 16 bases between. The CDR3 has 15 amino acids. Germline V gene data show CDR1 as SGHTA and CDR2 as FQGNSA. The CDR3 DNA reads as TGTGCCAGCAGCTACAACCTGGGGGGAGGAGAGACCCAGTACTTC. Translation: CASSYNLGGGETQYF.

Details on this clonotype: A much larger clone differs by one base, so this may be a read error. This chain links TRBV27 with TRBJ2-7, with D unresolved. Gene TRBJ2-1 matches the end of the DNA better, so the J call may be wrong. CDR3 length: 15 amino acids. In germline, CDR1 is MNHEY, CDR2 SMNVEV (reference sequence). In nucleotides, the CDR3 is TGTGCCAGCAGTTTATCGGCTTACCACTCCTACGAGCAGTTCTTC. Amino acids: CASSLSAYHSYEQFF.

In this sample, this clonotype turned up a few times. The chain links TRBV19 to TRBJ2-7; 7 bases match TRBD2. Per the germline V gene, CDR1 is LNHDA and CDR2 is SQIVND (reference sequence). V lost 5 bases to trimming and J lost 2 bases; unmatched junction nucleotides: 6. The CDR3 runs 14 residues. CDR3 sequence (DNA): TGTGCCAGTAGTCTACTAGCGAGCCCCTACGAGCAGTACTTC. Its translation: CASSLLASPYEQYF.

This clonotype was seen many times. The V and J genes are TRBV6-1 and TRBJ2-7; perhaps D is TRBD1 or TRBD2 (5 bases each). The germline V gene encodes CDR1 MNHNS and CDR2 SASEGT. The CDR3 is 19 residues long. Trimming took off 5 bases at V and 2 bases at J, with 28 bases between the two ends. CDR3 sequence reads: CASSRRLRTQGWDPYEQYF. DNA for the CDR3: TGTGCCAGCAGTCGCCGCCTTCGGACTCAGGGTTGGGATCCCTACGAGCAGTACTTC.

This clonotype was seen repeatedly, ten times or more. This chain links TRBV2 with TRBJ2-1, with D uncertain. The CDR3 is 15 residues long. Between the trimmed V and J ends, which lost 6 bases and 0 bases, there was a span of 12 bases. Germline CDR1 is SNHLY and CDR2 is FYNNEI. CDR3 DNA: TGTGCCAGCAGCCAGACTGAAAGCTCCTACAATGAGCAGTTCTTC. The encoded protein is CASSQTESSYNEQFF. Variable domain in full (rest from reference TRBV2 and TRBJ2-1): EPEVTQTPSHQVTQMGQEVILRCVPISNHLYFYWYRQILGQKVEFLVSFYNNEISEKSEIFDDQFSVERPDGSNFTLKIRSTKLEDSAMYFCASSQTESSYNEQFFGPGTRLTVL.

This rearrangement joins TRBV19 to TRBJ2-1; TRBD2 aligns across 12 bases. V dropped 9 bases and J dropped 5; count of bases not matched to a gene: 8. This CDR3 spans 15 amino acids. Germline values: CDR1 LNHDA, CDR2 SQIVND (reference sequence). CDR3 protein: CASGATSGRHNEQFF. The DNA for the CDR3 is TGTGCCAGCGGTGCGACTAGCGGGAGACACAATGAGCAGTTCTTC. The full variable domain, rest sourced from reference TRBV19 and TRBJ2-1, is DGGITQSPKYLFRKEGQNVTLSCEQNLNHDAMYWYRQDPGQGLRLIYYSQIVNDFQKGDIAEGYSVSREKKESFPLTVTSAQKNPTAFYLCASGATSGRHNEQFFGPGTRLTVL.

The V gene is TRBV28, the J gene TRBJ1-1; 9 bases line up with TRBD1. CDR3 length: 15 residues. V lost 6 bases and J lost 0; bases outside the gene matches: 5. CDR1 and CDR2 from the germline V gene are MDHEN and SYDVKM. The DNA for the CDR3 is TGTGCCAGCAGGATACAGGGGGCTATGAACACTGAAGCTTTCTTT. It encodes CASRIQGAMNTEAFF.

This clonotype appeared many times. This sequence joins TRBV7-9 and TRBJ1-2; maybe TRBD1 (5 bases). This CDR3 contains 15 residues. Germline assignment: CDR1 SEHNR and CDR2 FQNEAQ (reference sequence). Trimming took 4 bases from V and 6 from J, leaving 18 bases between them. CDR3 DNA sequence: TGTGCCAGCAGCTCTTCAGGGCGGGCGAAAGATGGCTACACCTTC. Its translation is CASSSSGRAKDGYTF.

The table lists this clonotype with many counts. This rearrangement joins TRBV27 to TRBJ1-1; the D is unclear. V lost 4 bases, J lost 5 bases, and 11 bases lay in between. Germline assignment: CDR1 MNHEY and CDR2 SMNVEV (reference sequence). This CDR3 contains 13 residues. CDR3 nucleotide sequence: TGTGCCAGCAGTTATGGACCCTCGACTGAAGCTTTCTTT. Its protein is CASSYGPSTEAFF.

A few counts support this clonotype. This chain links TRBV11-2 with TRBJ2-3, with 10 bases lining up with TRBD2. V was clipped by 5 bases and J by 2 bases; unmatched bases: 4. The CDR3 is 15 amino acids. Looked up from germline, CDR1 is SGHAT and CDR2 is FQNNGV. CDR3 bases: TGTGCCAGCAGCGTACTAGCGGGAAACACAGATACGCAGTATTTT. Translation gives CASSVLAGNTDTQYF.

This clonotype has just a few counts. The CDR3 bases are TGTGCCAGCAGCAAGAGACAGGGGCCCGGGGAGCTGTTTTTT. Residues: CASSKRQGPGELFF. The chain couples TRBV11-3 to TRBJ2-2; TRBD1 matches at 8 bases. Germline CDR1 SGHNT, CDR2 YENEEA. The CDR3 is 14 amino acids. V was clipped by 5 bases and J by 6 bases; unmatched bases: 5.

The chain couples TRBV6-2 or TRBV6-3 to TRBJ2-4, with a weak D call TRBD2 (6 bases). Looked up from germline, CDR1 is MNHEY and CDR2 is SVGEGT. The CDR3 covers 15 residues. V was clipped by 0 bases and J by 3 bases, with 9 bases between them. The CDR3 nucleotides read TGTGCCAGCAGTTACTCGCGGGACTTCAAAAACATTCAGTACTTC. It codes for CASSYSRDFKNIQYF.

This clonotype was counted ten times or more. The V and J genes are TRBV28 and TRBJ2-1; TRBD2 matches 14 bases. The CDR3 covers 14 residues. Germline assignment: CDR1 MDHEN and CDR2 SYDVKM. The V gene end was trimmed by 6 bases and the J gene end by 10 bases; junction bases not matched to a gene: 5. The CDR3 bases are TGTGCCAGCAGGCCGGGACTAGCGGGAGACGAGCAGTTCTTC. It encodes CASRPGLAGDEQFF.

This clonotype has ten or more counts. The V and J genes are TRBV5-8 and TRBJ1-1; unclear D gene. V was pared by 0 bases and J by 5 bases, with 14 bases between. CDR3 size: 15 residues. Germline CDR1 and CDR2: SGHTS and YDEGEE. The DNA for the CDR3 is TGTGCCAGCAGCTTGGGGCGGCAGGAAGAGACTGAAGCTTTCTTT. It specifies CASSLGRQEETEAFF.

There are many counts of this clonotype. This chain joins TRBV12-3 or TRBV12-4 and TRBJ2-5; tentative D call: TRBD2 (6 bases). The CDR3 has 15 amino acids. V was shortened by 5 bases and J by 4 bases, with 17 bases between the two germline ends. CDR3 region: CASSIRAGVGETQYF. CDR3 nucleotide sequence: TGTGCCAGCAGTATTAGAGCGGGCGTAGGAGAGACCCAGTACTTC.

This chain joins TRBV20-1 and TRBJ1-4; no clear D. Looked up from germline, CDR1 is DFQATT and CDR2 is SNEGSKA (reference sequence). CDR3 length: 13 residues. With 1 base removed from V and 7 bases from J, the gap between germline ends came to 10 bases. CDR3 sequence reads: CSARAPRIEKLFF. The CDR3 nucleotides are TGCAGTGCTAGAGCCCCGCGGATTGAAAAACTGTTTTTT.

The genes are TRBV19 and TRBJ1-2, with 9 bases fitting TRBD1. The CDR3 runs to 14 residues. Germline CDR1 reads LNHDA; CDR2 reads SQIVND (reference sequence). J was trimmed by 4 bases and V by 6 bases; bases with no gene match: 6. This CDR3 is CASRTDRGVYGYTF. As DNA, the CDR3 is TGTGCCAGTAGAACGGACAGGGGAGTCTATGGCTACACCTTC.

The chain links TRBV11-2 to TRBJ2-1; D possibly uses TRBD1 or TRBD2 (5 bases each). Germline assignment: CDR1 SGHAT and CDR2 FQNNGV. V gave up 4 bases and J gave up 4 bases, with 14 bases separating them. The CDR3 spans 15 residues. The CDR3 is CASSSTGTEYNEQFF. The CDR3 DNA is TGTGCCAGCAGCTCTACCGGGACCGAATACAATGAGCAGTTCTTC.

This chain links TRBV7-9 with TRBJ2-1; D is possibly TRBD1 or TRBD2 (5 bases each). Trimming left V 0 bases short and J 8 bases short, with 11 bases between. The germline gives CDR1 SEHNR, CDR2 FQNEAQ (reference sequence). The CDR3 sequence is 14 residues long. This chain's CDR3 is CASSLAMRDDEQFF. The DNA for the CDR3 is TGTGCCAGCAGCTTAGCTATGAGGGACGATGAGCAGTTCTTC.